Sequencing of this T cell receptor (beta chain) was carried out in a study of shared clonotypes between healthy human individuals. Overall study results and limits: Across subsets, estimated richness was generally greater for naive than for memory populations.

In the study's own analysis: Filtering was not the same, since immunoSEQ gave junction-only sequences without quality scores. The assay was immunoSEQ multiplex PCR, and TCRdb's table has in-frame clones only and misses some. The D gene and trimming were derived from the DNA, and the V and J assignments and clone size from that table. The table records some 2.1 million clones, 93% of them present only once. Naive-designated CD8 cells lacked CD45RO, were positively enriched for CCR7, and omitted terminally differentiated effector memory CD45RA+ cells. Each of the donors was a healthy adult who was HIV-negative and had not had a recent acute infection or vaccination. With respect to this clone: What it recognizes is unknown.

The sample was naive CD8+ T cells from PBMCs. The sequence came from a man in his late teens or twenties in good health. Some clones in this sample may be carry-over from other donors' samples.

DNA for the CDR3: TGTGCCAGCAGCCGCTCCCGACCTAACACCGGGGAGCTGTTTTTT. Translation gives CASSRSRPNTGELFF. The chain couples TRBV27 to TRBJ2-2; D unresolved. Germline CDR1 and CDR2: MNHEY and SMNVEV (reference sequence). The length of the CDR3 is 15 residues. Trimming removed 6 bases from V and 2 bases from J, with 13 bases in between.